Listed here are 22 T cell receptor beta chains from one sample, sequenced in a study of T cells in Graves' hyperthyroidism and ophthalmopathy. RNA transcripts gave rise to amplified TCR beta CDR3 regions. HTBI primers drove first-round RT-PCR of the TCR CDR3. TCRdb called the multiplex PCR reads again in MiXCR, with one record for every CDR3 protein. The data show almost 600,000 distinct CDR3 sequences, approximately 44% seen once. Sequenced sample: peripheral blood or thyroid tissue (not recorded which). Receptors were obtained from a woman between 18 and 30 years old with Graves' hyperthyroidism.

About this clonotype itself: The CDR3 does not close with the conserved phenylalanine or tryptophan, likely indicating a read error. The chain joins TRBV24-1 to TRBJ2-2; D possibly corresponds to TRBD2 (5 bases). The CDR3 extends over 17 amino acids. The V end was cut by 2 bases, the J end by 1 base, with 13 bases between. CDR1 KGHDR and CDR2 SFDVKD come from the germline V gene. The CDR3 DNA reads TGTGCCACCAGTGATTCCCTTTTTGGAGGGAACACCGGGGAGCTGTTTCTT. Its translation: CATSDSLFGGNTGELFL.

The V call is TRBV5-1, the J call TRBJ2-7; possibly TRBD2 for D (8 bases). Germline CDR1 and CDR2: SGHRS and YFSETQ. This CDR3 has 16 residues. V was clipped by 6 bases and J by 3 bases, with 22 bases between them. In nucleotides, the CDR3 is TGCGCCAGCAACAGGGGACGGGAGGGCAGGAGCTACGAGCAGTACTTC. This encodes CASNRGREGRSYEQYF.

This clonotype was seen just once. This rearrangement joins TRBV15 to TRBJ2-7; 8 bases match TRBD2. Germline assignment: CDR1 LNHNV and CDR2 YYDKDF (reference sequence). V shed 5 bases and J 3 bases; nucleotides not matched to a gene: 3. The length of the CDR3 is 13 residues. The CDR3 loop reads CATSGTRVYEQYF. CDR3 DNA sequence: TGTGCCACCAGCGGGACTAGAGTCTACGAGCAGTACTTC.

This clonotype was observed at least ten times. This sequence joins TRBV13 and TRBJ1-1, with D hard to call. This CDR3 spans 14 amino acids. V was trimmed by 1 base and J by 1 base, leaving 7 bases between them. Germline assignment: CDR1 PRHDT and CDR2 FYEKMQ (reference sequence). CDR3 DNA: TGTGCCAGCAGCTTAGAGCCACAGAACACTGAAGCTTTCTTT. Translating it yields CASSLEPQNTEAFF.

This clonotype showed up many times. The V call is TRBV10-3, the J call TRBJ1-2, with D maybe TRBD1 (6 bases). Germline lookup yields CDR1 ENHRY and CDR2 SYGVKD. The CDR3 spans 15 residues. The V end was cut by 0 bases, the J end by 2 bases, with 10 bases between. CDR3 coding DNA: TGTGCCATCAGTGAGTCTAATGGACAGAACTATGGCTACACCTTC. Translating it yields CAISESNGQNYGYTF.

This rearrangement joins TRBV20-1 to TRBJ2-6, with D unresolved. This CDR3 has 13 residues. The germline V and J ends were trimmed by 2 bases and 4 bases, with 6 bases remaining between them. CDR1 is DFQATT, CDR2 SNEGSKA, per germline (reference sequence). The chain's CDR3 is CSARRSGANVLTF. The CDR3 DNA reads TGCAGTGCTAGAAGGTCAGGGGCCAACGTCCTGACTTTC.

The gene calls are TRBV2 and TRBJ2-1, with D possibly TRBD2 on 6 matching bases. V was trimmed by 5 bases and J by 2 bases, leaving 10 bases between them. The CDR3 covers 14 residues. CDR1 is SNHLY, CDR2 FYNNEI, per germline. The CDR3 region has the DNA TGTGCCAGCAGTACGGACTACCCCTACAATGAGCAGTTCTTC. This translates into CASSTDYPYNEQFF.

This sequence joins TRBV12-3 or TRBV12-4 and TRBJ2-7, with a possible D match to TRBD2 (7 bases). The J call may be incorrect, as the DNA end agrees better with TRBJ2-1. The CDR3 consists of 15 residues. The CDR3 DNA sequence: TGTGCCAGCAGTCGTCCCGGGACAAGGGACTACGAGCAGTTCTTC. Amino acid sequence: CASSRPGTRDYEQFF.

This chain connects TRBV29-1 to TRBJ2-7; D remains ambiguous. Germline CDR1 SQVTM, CDR2 ANQGSEA. The V end lost 7 bases, the J end lost 7 bases, and 11 bases lay between the germline ends. The CDR3 has 10 residues. In DNA form, the CDR3 reads TGCAGCGGGAGCGCTCGTGAGCAGTACTTC. It codes for CSGSAREQYF.

As to this clonotype: A much more abundant neighbour one base away suggests this may be a read error. Here the CDR3 omits its conserved ending phenylalanine or tryptophan, so a read error is the likely source. The V gene is TRBV7-8, the J gene TRBJ2-2; 9 bases align to TRBD2. There are 19 residues in the CDR3. The ends lost 1 base at V and 2 bases at J; junction bases unmatched: 11. The germline gives CDR1 SGHVS, CDR2 FQNEAQ. The chain's CDR3 is CASSLDFWLAGSNTGELFS. In DNA, the CDR3 is TGTGCCAGCAGCTTAGATTTTTGGCTAGCGGGGAGTAACACCGGGGAGCTGTTTTCT.

As regards this clonotype: It may be a read error: a sequence one base away is much more abundant. The V gene is TRBV4-2, the J gene TRBJ1-5; TRBD1 is a possible D gene (6 bases). Germline CDR1 and CDR2: LGHNA and YNFKEQ. CDR3 length equals 17 residues. Trimming stripped 1 base from V and 5 bases from J, with 18 bases between. The CDR3 nucleotides are TGTGCCAGCAGCCAAGGATCCGGGACAAAAGCCGATCAGCCCCAGCATTTT. Translating gives CASSQGSGTKADQPQHF.

This rearrangement joins TRBV7-6 to TRBJ2-7, with D perhaps TRBD1 or TRBD2 (5 bases each). The J call may be wrong; the DNA end is better matched by TRBJ2-1. CDR1 is SGHVS and CDR2 is FNYEAQ in the germline V gene. The CDR3 is made up of 14 amino acids. The CDR3 loop is CASSLESLGVEQFF. The DNA of the CDR3 is TGTGCCAGCAGCTTAGAGTCATTGGGGGTTGAGCAGTTCTTC.

The V gene is TRBV10-3, the J gene TRBJ1-5, with 9 bases fitting TRBD1. J was trimmed by 0 bases and V by 6 bases; bases with no gene match: 12. This CDR3 has 18 amino acids. Germline CDR1 is ENHRY and CDR2 is SYGVKD. CDR3 DNA: TGTGCCATCAGGCCCCAAAGGGGGACAGGGCGTAGCAATCAGCCCCAGCATTTT. Its protein is CAIRPQRGTGRSNQPQHF.

The rearrangement joins TRBV7-2 to TRBJ2-1; D perhaps matches TRBD1 (5 bases). The CDR3 loop spans 15 amino acids. Trimming shortened V by 4 bases and J by 7 bases, and 17 bases separated the two germline ends. Germline V gene sequence: CDR1 SGHTA, CDR2 FQGNSA. CDR3 sequence reads: CASSWSGATQNEQFF. As DNA, the CDR3 is TGTGCCAGCAGCTGGAGTGGGGCCACACAGAATGAGCAGTTCTTC. Supplemented by reference TRBV7-2 and TRBJ2-1, the full variable domain reads GAGVSQSPSNKVTEKGKDVELRCDPISGHTALYWYRQSLGQGLEFLIYFQGNSAPDKSGLPSDRFSAERTGGSVSTLTIQRTQQEDSAVYLCASSWSGATQNEQFFGPGTRLTVL.

Regarding this clonotype: Relative to the germline gene, one junction end is altered; a read error may explain this. The rearrangement uses TRBV20-1 and TRBJ2-1, with 14 positions matching TRBD2. This CDR3 is 14 amino acids long. Per the germline V gene, CDR1 is DFQATT and CDR2 is SNEGSKA (reference sequence). As DNA, the CDR3 is TGCAGTGCTAGAGGAGGGACTAGCGGGAGTGAGCAGCTCTTC. This gives the protein CSARGGTSGSEQLF.

V and J are TRBV6-6 and TRBJ1-3, with TRBD1 matching 8 bases. The CDR3 contains 15 residues. The V gene end was trimmed by 0 bases and the J gene end by 2 bases; junction bases not matched to a gene: 0. Per the germline V gene, CDR1 is MNHNY and CDR2 is SVGAGI (reference sequence). The CDR3 loop is CASSYSGQAGNTIYF. CDR3 nucleotide sequence: TGTGCCAGCAGTTACTCGGGACAGGCTGGAAACACCATATATTTT.

The chain recombines TRBV19 with TRBJ2-7; 7 bases line up with TRBD1. This CDR3 comprises 13 residues. Germline V gene data show CDR1 as LNHDA and CDR2 as SQIVND (reference sequence). V shed 5 bases, J shed 3 bases, and the junction held 4 bases outside the gene matches. This chain's CDR3 is CASSGRQGYEQYF. The CDR3 nucleotides read TGTGCCAGTAGTGGACGACAGGGCTACGAGCAGTACTTC.

The CDR3 region has the DNA TGTGCCAGCAGCCAGCTGACAGGGCCATTCTACGAGCAGTACTTC. Translated, it gives CASSQLTGPFYEQYF. The chain has TRBV2 and TRBJ2-7, with 7 nucleotides matching TRBD1. V was clipped by 6 bases and J by 3 bases; unmatched bases: 11. The CDR3 is made up of 15 amino acids. CDR1 is SNHLY and CDR2 is FYNNEI in the germline V gene.

Concerning this clonotype itself: A read error may be the cause here, since a much bigger clone is one base away. The chain joins TRBV5-4 to TRBJ1-1; a possible D gene is TRBD1 (5 bases). Trimming shortened V by 9 bases and J by 7 bases, and 16 bases separated the two germline ends. CDR3 length: 12 amino acids. In germline, CDR1 is SGHNT, CDR2 YYREEE (reference sequence). CDR3 sequence: CATGGEYIEAFF. For the CDR3, the DNA is TGTGCCACTGGAGGGGAATACATTGAAGCTTTCTTT.

In regard to this clonotype: A single base separates this from a much larger clone, so it may be a read error. This chain links TRBV7-2 with TRBJ2-7; 7 bases fit TRBD1. CDR1 SGHTA and CDR2 FQGNSA come from the germline V gene. Trimming removed 8 bases from V and 2 bases from J; junction bases left unmatched: 9. The CDR3 contains 14 residues. CDR3 sequence: CASGVTGLAYEQYF. In DNA form, the CDR3 reads TGTGCCAGCGGCGTGACAGGGTTGGCCTACGAGCAGTACTTC.

A word on this clonotype: At one end the junction does not follow the germline gene, possibly because of a read error. This chain connects TRBV15 to TRBJ2-5, with D maybe TRBD1 (6 bases). The germline V gene encodes CDR1 LNHNV and CDR2 YYDKDF (reference sequence). This CDR3 comprises 12 residues. CDR3 DNA sequence: TGTGCCAGCAGCCAAACAGGGCAGACCCAGTACTTC. Residues: CASSQTGQTQYF.

This clonotype was seen many times. V usage is TRBV27 and J usage is TRBJ1-2; D gene unclear. CDR1 is MNHEY and CDR2 is SMNVEV in the germline V gene (reference sequence). The length of the CDR3 is 13 residues. V lost 5 bases and J lost 1, with 8 bases in between. The CDR3 DNA is TGTGCCAGCAGTGAACAGATTAACTATGGCTACACCTTC. Residues: CASSEQINYGYTF.